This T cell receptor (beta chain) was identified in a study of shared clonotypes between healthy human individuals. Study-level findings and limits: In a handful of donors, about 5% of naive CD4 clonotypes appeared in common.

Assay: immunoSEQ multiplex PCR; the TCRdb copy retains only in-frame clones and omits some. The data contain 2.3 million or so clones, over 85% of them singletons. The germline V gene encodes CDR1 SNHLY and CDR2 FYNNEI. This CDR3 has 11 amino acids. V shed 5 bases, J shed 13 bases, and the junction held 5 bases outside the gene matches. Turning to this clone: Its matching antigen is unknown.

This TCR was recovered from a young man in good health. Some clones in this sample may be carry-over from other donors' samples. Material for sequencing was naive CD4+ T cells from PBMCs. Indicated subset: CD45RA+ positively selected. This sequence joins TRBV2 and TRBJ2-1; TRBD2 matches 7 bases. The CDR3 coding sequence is TGTGCCAGCAGTCAGACTAGCACCCAGTTCTTC. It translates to CASSQTSTQFF.